These 21 T cell receptor beta chains were all obtained from the same sample, sequenced in a study of tumor and adjacent non-tumor tissue in lung cancer. No cell sorting was done before RNA was extracted from the tissue. This non-tumor lung sample came from over 3 cm beyond the tumor edge. Three rounds of nested PCR, following a modified ARM-PCR protocol, produced the TCRbeta library. Using its own MiXCR run on the multiplex PCR reads, TCRdb lists one record per CDR3 protein. Of some 97,000 distinct CDR3 sequences in the sample, 55% to 65% were seen once. The sample consisted of distant non-tumor lung tissue. Receptors originate from a man aged 25-40 years with non-small cell lung cancer.

The chain has TRBV2 and TRBJ2-5, with TRBD1 matching 7 bases. The CDR3 has 12 amino acids. V lost 6 bases to trimming and J lost 5 bases; unmatched junction nucleotides: 3. Germline CDR1 and CDR2: SNHLY and FYNNEI. The CDR3 coding sequence is TGTGCCAGCAGGACAGGGATCGAGACCCAGTACTTC. Protein sequence: CASRTGIETQYF. The complete variable domain, with remaining parts taken from reference TRBV2 and TRBJ2-5, reads EPEVTQTPSHQVTQMGQEVILRCVPISNHLYFYWYRQILGQKVEFLVSFYNNEISEKSEIFDDQFSVERPDGSNFTLKIRSTKLEDSAMYFCASRTGIETQYFGPGTRLLVL.

This clonotype has at least ten counts. The chain recombines TRBV29-1 with TRBJ1-2, with 7 bases lining up with TRBD1. CDR1 is SQVTM and CDR2 is ANQGSEA in the germline V gene. This CDR3 has 12 amino acids. V lost 8 bases to trimming and J lost 6 bases; unmatched junction nucleotides: 9. The CDR3 loop reads CSSRDSYDGYTF. The CDR3 nucleotides read TGCAGCTCCCGGGACAGCTACGATGGCTACACCTTC.

As concerns this clonotype: Mismatch with germline at one junction end may stem from a read error. The chain has TRBV19 and TRBJ1-2; D is possibly TRBD1 (6 bases). Germline-derived CDR1 and CDR2 are LNHDA and SQIVND (reference sequence). The CDR3 runs to 13 residues. The CDR3 protein is CASSTGQNYGYTF. CDR3 DNA: TGTGCCAGCAGTACTGGACAGAACTATGGCTACACCTTC.

In this sample, this clonotype turned up a few times. One base away lies a much larger clone, so this may be a sequencing read error. The rearrangement joins TRBV5-6 to TRBJ1-1; the D is unclear. The germline gives CDR1 SGHDT, CDR2 YYEEEE. There are 11 residues in the CDR3. The CDR3 DNA is TGTGTCAGCACGGGGAACACTGAAGCTTTCTTT. This codes for CVSTGNTEAFF. Based on the CDR3 plus reference TRBV5-6 and TRBJ1-1, the full variable domain is DAGVTQSPTHLIKTRGQQVTLRCSPKSGHDTVSWYQQALGQGPQFIFQYYEEEERQRGNFPDRFSGHQFPNYSSELNVNALLLGDSALYLCVSTGNTEAFFGQGTRLTVV.

The rearrangement uses TRBV12-3 or TRBV12-4 and TRBJ2-1; 7 bases match TRBD1. V lost 1 base to trimming and J lost 8 bases; unmatched junction nucleotides: 17. This CDR3 comprises 18 residues. CDR3 coding DNA: TGTGCCAGCAGTTTAGTAAAAGTTGTGGGGGCGCAGGGGGATGAGCAGTTCTTC. It is translated as CASSLVKVVGAQGDEQFF.

This clonotype was recorded once. Here the CDR3 omits its conserved ending phenylalanine or tryptophan, so a read error is the likely source. This chain links TRBV11-2 with TRBJ2-1, with 10 bases that match TRBD2. CDR3 length: 17 amino acids. The V gene's germline CDR1 is SGHAT and CDR2 FQNNGV. Losses at the gene ends were 5 bases for V and 1 base for J; bases not matched to a gene: 8. As DNA, the CDR3 is TGTGCCAGCAGCCCCCCTAGCGGGAGAAAATCCTACAATGAGCAGTTCCTT. This gives the protein CASSPPSGRKSYNEQFL.

The table lists this clonotype with many counts. The rearrangement uses TRBV20-1 and TRBJ1-2; the D is unclear. The CDR3 is 13 amino acids. The germline CDR1 and CDR2 sequences are DFQATT and SNEGSKA (reference sequence). The ends were cut back, 1 base at V and 8 bases at J, with 14 bases in the middle. CDR3 in DNA: TGCAGTGCTAGAGTAAGGCAGGAGATCGGCTACACCTTC. Its translation: CSARVRQEIGYTF.

Points on this clonotype: The CDR3 does not end in the conserved phenylalanine or tryptophan, so this is likely a read error. The rearrangement joins TRBV20-1 to TRBJ2-5; no definite D call. This CDR3 region has 14 residues. Germline V gene data show CDR1 as DFQATT and CDR2 as SNEGSKA (reference sequence). V was trimmed by 4 bases and J by 6 bases, leaving 18 bases between them. DNA of the CDR3: TGCAGTGCTACAATCGGTCGTCTCCTAAAGACCCAGTACACC. Residues: CSATIGRLLKTQYT.

To note about this clonotype: The conserved closing phenylalanine or tryptophan is absent in this CDR3, likely reflecting a read error. The chain is built from TRBV6-5 and TRBJ2-1, with D uncertain. Germline loops: CDR1 MNHEY, CDR2 SVGAGI. The CDR3 has 14 amino acids. In DNA, the CDR3 is TGTGTCATGGCCCGGGCCGATACCTATAATGAGCAGTTCTAC. Its protein product is CVMARADTYNEQFY.

As regards this clonotype: Sequence at one end of the junction differs from germline and may be a read error. This sequence joins TRBV29-1 and TRBJ2-3; perhaps D is TRBD1 or TRBD2 (5 bases each). The germline CDR1 and CDR2 sequences are SQVTM and ANQGSEA. The CDR3 is made up of 14 amino acids. The CDR3: CSVIETAVRDTQYF. The CDR3 coding sequence is TGTAGCGTTATCGAGACAGCCGTCAGAGATACGCAGTATTTT.

The chain employs TRBV6-2 or TRBV6-3 and TRBJ1-5; tentative D call: TRBD1 (6 bases). The CDR3 has 14 amino acids. Germline assignment: CDR1 MNHEY and CDR2 SVGEGT. The CDR3 nucleotides are TGTAAAAGCAGCCCCGGGACACCTTATCAGCCCCAGCATTTT. Translating gives CKSSPGTPYQPQHF.

The rearrangement joins TRBV11-2 to TRBJ2-5; TRBD2 is a possible D gene (6 bases). V lost 0 bases, J lost 7 bases, and 21 bases lay in between. Germline-derived CDR1 and CDR2 are SGHAT and FQNNGV. The CDR3 length is 17 residues. The chain's CDR3 is CASSLEFQEEWGGTQYF. Here the CDR3 DNA reads TGTGCCAGCAGCTTAGAATTCCAGGAGGAATGGGGAGGGACCCAGTACTTC.

V gene TRBV4-2 combines with J gene TRBJ2-7; TRBD2 agrees at 7 bases. The CDR3 runs to 18 residues. Germline V gene data show CDR1 as LGHNA and CDR2 as YNFKEQ. CDR3 residues: CACSQDMGRGTISYEQYF. In nucleotides, the CDR3 is TGTGCATGCAGCCAAGATATGGGTCGAGGGACTATCTCCTACGAGCAGTACTTC.

With regard to this clonotype: A much larger clonotype is one base distant, so this may be a read error. The chain couples TRBV6-5 to TRBJ1-5; D ambiguous. The germline CDR1 and CDR2 sequences are MNHEY and SVGAGI. The ends were cut back, 10 bases at V and 5 bases at J, with 15 bases in the middle. CDR3 length: 13 amino acids. The CDR3 loop reads CAINFSPDQPQHF. The CDR3 DNA sequence: TGTGCCATCAACTTCTCCCCGGATCAGCCCCAGCATTTT.

Note on this clonotype: A read error may account for a junction end that differs from germline. The CDR3 bases are TGTGCCAGCAGCCTGTACTCCGGGGGGACTAGCATAGATACGCAGTATTTT. Encoded protein: CASSLYSGGTSIDTQYF. The chain recombines TRBV4-2 with TRBJ2-3; the match to TRBD2 covers 9 bases. CDR3 length equals 17 residues. Looked up from germline, CDR1 is LGHNA and CDR2 is YNFKEQ.

Details on this clonotype: One end of the junction fails to match germline, which may point to a read error. V is TRBV11-1 and J is TRBJ1-1; D is perhaps TRBD1 (5 bases). This CDR3 region has 13 residues. The V gene's germline CDR1 is SGHAT and CDR2 FQDESV (reference sequence). Written as DNA, the CDR3 is TGTGCCAACAGCTTGACAGTGAACACTGAAGCTTTCTTT. Encoded protein: CANSLTVNTEAFF.

This clonotype has at least ten counts. The chain combines TRBV20-1 with TRBJ2-1; D might be TRBD2 (6 bases). CDR1 and CDR2 (germline): DFQATT, SNEGSKA (reference sequence). V was cut by 7 bases and J by 0 bases, with 13 bases left in between. This CDR3 is built from 14 residues. DNA for the CDR3: TGCAGTGGCCGGGACTTTGTCTCCTACAATGAGCAGTTCTTC. Translated, it gives CSGRDFVSYNEQFF.

This sequence joins TRBV11-2 and TRBJ1-6; unclear D gene. V shed 4 bases and J shed 9 bases, with 13 bases lying between them. CDR1 is SGHAT and CDR2 is FQNNGV in the germline V gene. This CDR3 spans 14 amino acids. CDR3 nucleotides: TGTGCCAGCAGCTCACTCTTCGGTGGTTCACCCCTCCACTTT. It encodes CASSSLFGGSPLHF.

In the case of this clonotype: A much larger clonotype is one base distant, so this may be a read error. V is TRBV7-9 and J is TRBJ2-3, with D maybe TRBD2 (5 bases). The CDR3 is 14 residues long. CDR1 is SEHNR, CDR2 FQNEAQ, per germline (reference sequence). Trimming removed 6 bases at V and 5 bases at J, with 15 bases between. This CDR3 reads CASRLGRVVDTQYF. CDR3 nucleotides: TGTGCCAGCAGGTTGGGGAGAGTGGTAGATACGCAGTATTTT.

This clonotype showed up just a few times. One base away lies a much larger clone, so this may be a sequencing read error. The J gene is TRBJ1-5, the V gene TRBV6-2 or TRBV6-3; TRBD2 might be the D (6 bases). The J call could be wrong; TRBJ2-3 is a better fit for the DNA end. The germline V gene encodes CDR1 MNHEY and CDR2 SVGEGT. The CDR3 runs 15 residues. CDR3 nucleotides: TGTGCCAGCAGTACTCCCAGGAGGGATAATCAGCCCCAGTATTTT. The encoded protein is CASSTPRRDNQPQYF.

Details on this clonotype: Since a much larger clone is just one base distant, this may be a read error. This chain connects TRBV20-1 to TRBJ2-7, with TRBD2 matching over 9 bases. This CDR3 has 16 amino acids. CDR1 and CDR2 from the germline V gene are DFQATT and SNEGSKA (reference sequence). The CDR3 region has the DNA TGCAGTACTAGTAGTGTTAGCGGGAGAATAATCTACGAGCAGTACTTC. It codes for CSTSSVSGRIIYEQYF.